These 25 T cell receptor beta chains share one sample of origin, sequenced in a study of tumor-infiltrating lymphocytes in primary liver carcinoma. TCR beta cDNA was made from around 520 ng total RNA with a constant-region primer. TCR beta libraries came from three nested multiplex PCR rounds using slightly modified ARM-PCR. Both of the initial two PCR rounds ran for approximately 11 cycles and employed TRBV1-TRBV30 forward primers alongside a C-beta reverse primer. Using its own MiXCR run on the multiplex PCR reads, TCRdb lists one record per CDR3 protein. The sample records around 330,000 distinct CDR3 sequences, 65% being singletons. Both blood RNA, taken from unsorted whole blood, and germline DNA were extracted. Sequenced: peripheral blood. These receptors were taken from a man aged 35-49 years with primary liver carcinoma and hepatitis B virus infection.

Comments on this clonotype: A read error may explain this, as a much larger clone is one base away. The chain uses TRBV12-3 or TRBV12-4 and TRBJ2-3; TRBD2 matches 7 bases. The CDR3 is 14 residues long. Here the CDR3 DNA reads TGTGCCAGCAGTTTAACCGCGGGAGCACATACGCGGTATTTT. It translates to CASSLTAGAHTRYF.

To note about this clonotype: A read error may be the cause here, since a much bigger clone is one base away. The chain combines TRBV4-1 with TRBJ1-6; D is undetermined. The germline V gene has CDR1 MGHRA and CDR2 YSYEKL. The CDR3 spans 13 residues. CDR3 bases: TGCGCCATCAGCCAAGAAAACCCCTTGGCCCTCCACTTT. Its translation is CAISQENPLALHF.

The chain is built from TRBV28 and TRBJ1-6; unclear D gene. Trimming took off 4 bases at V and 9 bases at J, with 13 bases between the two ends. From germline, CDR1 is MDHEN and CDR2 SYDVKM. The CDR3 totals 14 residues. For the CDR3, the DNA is TGTGCCAGCAGTTCGTGGAGAGGCAGTTCACCCCTCCACTTT. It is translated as CASSSWRGSSPLHF.

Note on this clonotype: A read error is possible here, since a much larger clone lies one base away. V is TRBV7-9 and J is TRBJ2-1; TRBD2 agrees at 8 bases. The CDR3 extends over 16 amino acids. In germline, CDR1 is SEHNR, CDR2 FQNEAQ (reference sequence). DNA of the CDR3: TGTGTCAGCAGCTTAAGCCTAGCGGGCTCCTACAATGAGCAGTTCTTC. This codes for CVSSLSLAGSYNEQFF.

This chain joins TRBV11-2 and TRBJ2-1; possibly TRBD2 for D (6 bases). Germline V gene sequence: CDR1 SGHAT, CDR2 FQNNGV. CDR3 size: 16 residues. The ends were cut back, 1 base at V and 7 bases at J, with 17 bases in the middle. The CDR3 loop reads CASSLASVSHRNEQFF. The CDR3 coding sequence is TGTGCCAGCAGCTTAGCTAGCGTGAGCCACCGGAATGAGCAGTTCTTC.

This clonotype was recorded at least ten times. CDR3 amino acids: CASSAPGLAPNEQFF. CDR3 bases: TGCGCCAGCAGCGCCCCCGGCCTAGCGCCCAATGAGCAGTTCTTC. The rearrangement joins TRBV4-1 to TRBJ2-1; tentative D call: TRBD2 (6 bases). V was shortened by 5 bases and J by 6 bases, with 17 bases between the two germline ends. There are 15 residues in the CDR3. Germline V CDR1 and CDR2: MGHRA, YSYEKL.

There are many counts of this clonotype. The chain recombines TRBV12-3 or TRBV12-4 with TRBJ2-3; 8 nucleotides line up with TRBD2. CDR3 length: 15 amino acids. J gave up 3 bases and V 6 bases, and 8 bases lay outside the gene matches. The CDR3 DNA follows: TGTGCCAGCAGCCGTCGACTAGCGCTAACAGATACGCAGTATTTT. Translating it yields CASSRRLALTDTQYF.

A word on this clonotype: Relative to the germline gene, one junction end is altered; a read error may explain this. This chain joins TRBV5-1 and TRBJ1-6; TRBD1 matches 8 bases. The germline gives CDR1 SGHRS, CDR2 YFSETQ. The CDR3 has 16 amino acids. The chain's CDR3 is CVSSLVRTGTNSPLHF. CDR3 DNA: TGCGTCAGCAGCTTGGTCCGGACAGGGACCAATTCACCCCTCCACTTT.

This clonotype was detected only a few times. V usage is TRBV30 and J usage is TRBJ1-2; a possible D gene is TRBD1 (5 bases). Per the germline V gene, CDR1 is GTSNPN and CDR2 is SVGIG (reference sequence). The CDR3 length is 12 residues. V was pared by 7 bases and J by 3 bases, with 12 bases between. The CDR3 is CASDMGHYGYTF. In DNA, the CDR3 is TGTGCCTCGGACATGGGGCACTATGGCTACACCTTC.

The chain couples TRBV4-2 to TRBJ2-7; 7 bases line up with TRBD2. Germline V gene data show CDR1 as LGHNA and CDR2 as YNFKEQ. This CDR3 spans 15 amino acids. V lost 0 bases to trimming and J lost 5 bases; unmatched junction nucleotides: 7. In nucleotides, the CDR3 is TGTGCCAGCAGCCAAGAAAGACTAGCAAGAGACGAGCAGTACTTC. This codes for CASSQERLARDEQYF.

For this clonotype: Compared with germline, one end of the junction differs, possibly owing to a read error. In DNA, the CDR3 is TGTGCCAGCGGGCAATCCGGGACCTCCTACGAGCAGTGCTTC. Translated, it gives CASGQSGTSYEQCF. The J gene is TRBJ2-7, the V gene TRBV6-6; TRBD1 or TRBD2 may be the D gene (5 bases each). Per the germline V gene, CDR1 is MNHNY and CDR2 is SVGAGI (reference sequence). This CDR3 has 14 amino acids.

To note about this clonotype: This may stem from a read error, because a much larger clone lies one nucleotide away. For the CDR3, the DNA is TGTGCCAGCAGCCCGACAGGGACAAAAGAGACCCAGTGCTTC. Its translation: CASSPTGTKETQCF. The chain joins TRBV5-4 to TRBJ2-5; 7 positions match TRBD1. The CDR3 runs 14 residues. Germline V gene lookup returns CDR1 SGHNT and CDR2 YYREEE (reference sequence).

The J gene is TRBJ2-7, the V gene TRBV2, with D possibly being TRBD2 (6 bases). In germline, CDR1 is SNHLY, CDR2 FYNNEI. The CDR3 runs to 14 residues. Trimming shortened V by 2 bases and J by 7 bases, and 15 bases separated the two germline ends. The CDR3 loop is CASSETEGAGEQYF. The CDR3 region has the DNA TGTGCCAGCAGTGAAACAGAAGGGGCGGGGGAGCAGTACTTC.

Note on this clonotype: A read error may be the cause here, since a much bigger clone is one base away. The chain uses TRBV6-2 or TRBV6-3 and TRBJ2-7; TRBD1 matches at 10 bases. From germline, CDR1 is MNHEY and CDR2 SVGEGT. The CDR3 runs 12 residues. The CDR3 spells CASGTGVYERYF. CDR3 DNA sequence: TGTGCCAGCGGGACAGGGGTCTACGAGCGGTACTTC.

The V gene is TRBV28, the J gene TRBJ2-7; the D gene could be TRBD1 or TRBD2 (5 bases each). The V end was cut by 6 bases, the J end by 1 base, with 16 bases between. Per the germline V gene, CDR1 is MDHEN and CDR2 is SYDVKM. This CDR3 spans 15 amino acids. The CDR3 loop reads CASRSTGTGSYEQYF. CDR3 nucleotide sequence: TGTGCCAGCAGGTCAACCGGGACCGGTTCCTACGAGCAGTACTTC.

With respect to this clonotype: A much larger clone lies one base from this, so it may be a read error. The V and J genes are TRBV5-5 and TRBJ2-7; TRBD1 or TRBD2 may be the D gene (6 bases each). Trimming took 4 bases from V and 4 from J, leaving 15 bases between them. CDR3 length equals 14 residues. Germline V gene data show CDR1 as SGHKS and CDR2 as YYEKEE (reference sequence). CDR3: CASSVTWGAYEQYF. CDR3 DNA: TGTGCCAGCAGCGTGACCTGGGGGGCGTACGAGCAGTACTTC.

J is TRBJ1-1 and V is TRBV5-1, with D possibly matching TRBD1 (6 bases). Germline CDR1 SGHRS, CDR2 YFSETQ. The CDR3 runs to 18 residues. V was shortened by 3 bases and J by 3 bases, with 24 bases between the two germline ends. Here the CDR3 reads CASSSEPPGTAGDTEAFF. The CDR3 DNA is TGCGCCAGCAGCTCGGAGCCCCCCGGGACGGCAGGGGACACTGAAGCTTTCTTT.

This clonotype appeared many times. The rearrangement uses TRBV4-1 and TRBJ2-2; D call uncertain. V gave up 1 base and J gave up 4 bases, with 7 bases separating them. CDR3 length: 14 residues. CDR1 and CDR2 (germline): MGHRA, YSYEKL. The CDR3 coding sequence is TGCGCCAGCAGCCAAGTCGCCACCACCGGGGAGCTGTTTTTT. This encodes CASSQVATTGELFF.

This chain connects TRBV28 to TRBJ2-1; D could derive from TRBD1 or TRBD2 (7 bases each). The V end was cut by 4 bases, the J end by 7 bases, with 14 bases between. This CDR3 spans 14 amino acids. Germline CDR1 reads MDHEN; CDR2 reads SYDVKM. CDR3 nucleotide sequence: TGTGCCAGCAGTTACAGCGGGGACAGAAATGAGCAGTTCTTC. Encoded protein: CASSYSGDRNEQFF.

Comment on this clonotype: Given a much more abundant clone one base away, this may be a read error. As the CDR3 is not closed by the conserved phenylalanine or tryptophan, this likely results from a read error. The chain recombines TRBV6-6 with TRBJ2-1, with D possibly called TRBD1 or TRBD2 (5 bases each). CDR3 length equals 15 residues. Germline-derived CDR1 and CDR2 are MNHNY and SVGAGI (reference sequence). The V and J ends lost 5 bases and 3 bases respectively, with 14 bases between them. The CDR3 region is CASSNRDVGYNEQFL. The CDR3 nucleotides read TGTGCCAGCAGTAACCGGGACGTGGGCTACAATGAGCAGTTCCTC.

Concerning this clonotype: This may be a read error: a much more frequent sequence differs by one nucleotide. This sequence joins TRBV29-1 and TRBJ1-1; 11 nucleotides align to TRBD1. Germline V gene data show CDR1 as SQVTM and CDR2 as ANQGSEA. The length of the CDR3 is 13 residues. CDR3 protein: CIVGQGASTEAFF. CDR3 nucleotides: TGCATCGTTGGACAGGGGGCTAGCACTGAAGCTTTCTTT. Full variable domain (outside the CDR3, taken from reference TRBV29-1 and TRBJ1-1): SAVISQKPSRDICQRGTSLTIQCQVDSQVTMMFWYRQQPGQSLTLIATANQGSEATYESGFVIDKFPISRPNLTFSTLTVSNMSPEDSSIYLCIVGQGASTEAFFGQGTRLTVV.

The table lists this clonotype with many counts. The CDR3 sequence is CASRGIDPRTGMNTEAFF. Written as DNA, the CDR3 is TGTGCCAGCAGAGGAATAGACCCCCGGACGGGTATGAACACTGAAGCTTTCTTT. J is TRBJ1-1 and V is TRBV11-1; D ambiguous. Germline lookup yields CDR1 SGHAT and CDR2 FQDESV (reference sequence). V was clipped by 6 bases and J by 0 bases, with 23 bases between them. There are 18 residues in the CDR3.

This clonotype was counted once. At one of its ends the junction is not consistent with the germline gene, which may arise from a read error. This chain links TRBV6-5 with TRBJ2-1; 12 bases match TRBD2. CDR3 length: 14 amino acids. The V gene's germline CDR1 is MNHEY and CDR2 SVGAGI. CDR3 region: CVSSEGLAGGQQFF. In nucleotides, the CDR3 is TGTGTCAGCAGCGAGGGCCTAGCGGGAGGGCAGCAGTTCTTC.

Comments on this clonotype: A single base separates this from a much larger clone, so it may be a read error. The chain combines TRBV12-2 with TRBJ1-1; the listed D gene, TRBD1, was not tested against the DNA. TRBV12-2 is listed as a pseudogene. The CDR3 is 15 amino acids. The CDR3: CASRHPFRGDTEALF. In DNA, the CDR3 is TGTGCAAGTCGCCATCCGTTCAGGGGTGACACTGAAGCTCTCTTT.

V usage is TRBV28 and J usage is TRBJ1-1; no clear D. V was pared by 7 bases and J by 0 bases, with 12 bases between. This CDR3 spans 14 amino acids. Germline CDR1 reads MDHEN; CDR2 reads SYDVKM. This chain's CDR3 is CASIPGGMNTEAFF. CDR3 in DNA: TGTGCCAGCATCCCCGGAGGGATGAACACTGAAGCTTTCTTT.